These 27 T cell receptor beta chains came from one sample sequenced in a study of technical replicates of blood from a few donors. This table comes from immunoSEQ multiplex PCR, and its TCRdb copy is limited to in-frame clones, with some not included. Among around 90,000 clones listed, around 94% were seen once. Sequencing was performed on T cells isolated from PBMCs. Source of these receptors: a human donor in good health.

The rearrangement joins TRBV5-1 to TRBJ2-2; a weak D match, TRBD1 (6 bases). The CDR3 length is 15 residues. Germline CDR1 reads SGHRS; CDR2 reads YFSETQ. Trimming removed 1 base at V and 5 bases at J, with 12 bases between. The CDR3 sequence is CASSLLAGETGELFF. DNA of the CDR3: TGCGCCAGCAGCTTGCTGGCAGGGGAAACCGGGGAGCTGTTTTTT.

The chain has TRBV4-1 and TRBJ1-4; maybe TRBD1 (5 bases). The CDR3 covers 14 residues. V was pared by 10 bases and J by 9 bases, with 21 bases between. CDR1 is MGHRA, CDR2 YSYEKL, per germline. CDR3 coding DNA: TGCGCCACCGCCCCCCTTGTGACAGAGAAAAAACTGTTTTTT. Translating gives CATAPLVTEKKLFF.

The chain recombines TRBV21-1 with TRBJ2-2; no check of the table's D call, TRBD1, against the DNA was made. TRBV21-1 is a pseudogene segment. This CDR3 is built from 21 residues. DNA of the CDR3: TGTGCCAGCAGCACCTCCCGGGCCGGGACAGCCACCTTAGCGAACACCGGGGAGCTGTTTTTT. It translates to CASSTSRAGTATLANTGELFF.

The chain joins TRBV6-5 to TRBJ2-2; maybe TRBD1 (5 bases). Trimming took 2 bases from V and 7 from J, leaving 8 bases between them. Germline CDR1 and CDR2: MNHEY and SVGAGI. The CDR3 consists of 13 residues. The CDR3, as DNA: TGTGCCAGCAGTTACGTTAGGGGCGGGGAGCTGTTTTTT. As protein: CASSYVRGGELFF.

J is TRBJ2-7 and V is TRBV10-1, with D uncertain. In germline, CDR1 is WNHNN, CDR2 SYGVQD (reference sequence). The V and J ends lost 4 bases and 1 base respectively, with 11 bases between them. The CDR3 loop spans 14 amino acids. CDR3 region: CASSASPRSYEQYF. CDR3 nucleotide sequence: TGCGCCAGCAGTGCCTCTCCCCGTTCCTACGAGCAGTACTTC.

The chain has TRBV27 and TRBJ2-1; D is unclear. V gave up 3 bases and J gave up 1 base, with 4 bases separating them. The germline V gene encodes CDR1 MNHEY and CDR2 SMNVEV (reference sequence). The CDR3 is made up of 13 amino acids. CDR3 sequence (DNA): TGTGCCAGCAGTTTGTCTTCCTACAATGAGCAGTTCTTC. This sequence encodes CASSLSSYNEQFF.

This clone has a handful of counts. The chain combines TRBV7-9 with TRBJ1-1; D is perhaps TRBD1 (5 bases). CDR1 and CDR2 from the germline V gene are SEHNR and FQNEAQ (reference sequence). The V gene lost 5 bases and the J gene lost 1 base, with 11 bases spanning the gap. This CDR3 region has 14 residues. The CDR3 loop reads CASSRETANTEAFF. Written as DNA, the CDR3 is TGTGCCAGCAGCCGTGAGACAGCGAACACTGAAGCTTTCTTT.

The CDR3 nucleotides are TGTGCCAGCAGTCCCCCGGACTACCGCCAACCCACAGATACGCAGTATTTT. Its translation is CASSPPDYRQPTDTQYF. J is TRBJ2-3 and V is TRBV28, with D possibly TRBD2 on 6 matching bases. Trimming took 5 bases from V and 2 from J, leaving 20 bases between them. The CDR3 spans 17 residues. Germline CDR1 is MDHEN and CDR2 is SYDVKM.

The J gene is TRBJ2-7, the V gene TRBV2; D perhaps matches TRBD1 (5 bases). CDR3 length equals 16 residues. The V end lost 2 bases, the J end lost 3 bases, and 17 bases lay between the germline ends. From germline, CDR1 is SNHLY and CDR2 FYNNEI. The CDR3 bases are TGTGCCAGCAGTGAATCCCAGGGCTCCCAGGGCTACGAGCAGTACTTC. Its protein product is CASSESQGSQGYEQYF.

The CDR3 loop reads CASSQNPPGTVIYEQYF. The CDR3 DNA follows: TGTGCCAGCAGCCAAAATCCGCCCGGGACAGTTATCTACGAGCAGTACTTC. The rearrangement joins TRBV4-2 to TRBJ2-7; 7 bases are a match to TRBD1. Per germline, CDR1 LGHNA and CDR2 YNFKEQ. V was clipped by 2 bases and J by 3 bases; unmatched bases: 13. This CDR3 is built from 17 residues.

CDR3 nucleotide sequence: TGTGCCAGCAGCTTATCCCCTCCGGGACAGGGAGTCTCCCGCACAGATACGCAGTATTTT. Protein sequence: CASSLSPPGQGVSRTDTQYF. The chain has TRBV7-3 and TRBJ2-3; 9 bases fit TRBD1. Trimming cost V 2 bases and J 1 base; bases outside gene matches: 16. Germline V lookup: CDR1 SGHTA, CDR2 FQGTGA. This CDR3 is built from 20 residues.

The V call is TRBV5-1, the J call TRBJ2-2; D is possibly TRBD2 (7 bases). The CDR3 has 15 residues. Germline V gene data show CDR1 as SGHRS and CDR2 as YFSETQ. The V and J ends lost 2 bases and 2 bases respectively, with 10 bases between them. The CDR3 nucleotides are TGCGCCAGCAGCTTTCGGGGGGCTAACACCGGGGAGCTGTTTTTT. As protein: CASSFRGANTGELFF.

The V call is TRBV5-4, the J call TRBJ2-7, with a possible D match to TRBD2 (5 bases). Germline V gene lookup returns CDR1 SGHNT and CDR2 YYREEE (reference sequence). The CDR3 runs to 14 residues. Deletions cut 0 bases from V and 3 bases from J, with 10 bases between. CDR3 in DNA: TGTGCCAGCAGCTTGGATTCTGGAGGCTACGAGCAGTACTTC. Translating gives CASSLDSGGYEQYF.

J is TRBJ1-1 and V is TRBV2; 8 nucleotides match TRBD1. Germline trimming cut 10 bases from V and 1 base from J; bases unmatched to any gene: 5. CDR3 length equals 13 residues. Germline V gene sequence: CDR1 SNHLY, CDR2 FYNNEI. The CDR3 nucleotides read TGTGCCACAGGACAGGGCGAGAACACTGAAGCTTTCTTT. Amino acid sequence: CATGQGENTEAFF.

CDR3 region: CASSLEGGNEAFF. The CDR3 nucleotides read TGTGCCAGCAGCTTAGAGGGAGGCAATGAAGCTTTCTTT. The rearrangement uses TRBV7-9 and TRBJ1-1; D remains ambiguous. V was cut by 1 base and J by 7 bases, with 10 bases left in between. The CDR3 extends over 13 amino acids. CDR1 and CDR2 (germline): SEHNR, FQNEAQ (reference sequence).

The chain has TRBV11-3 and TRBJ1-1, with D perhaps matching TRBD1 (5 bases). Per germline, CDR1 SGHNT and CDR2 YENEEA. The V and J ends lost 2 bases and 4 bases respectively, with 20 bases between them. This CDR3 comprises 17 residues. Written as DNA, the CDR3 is TGTGCCAGCAGCTTATGGGAAGTGAACAGGTCTAGCACTGAAGCTTTCTTT. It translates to CASSLWEVNRSSTEAFF.

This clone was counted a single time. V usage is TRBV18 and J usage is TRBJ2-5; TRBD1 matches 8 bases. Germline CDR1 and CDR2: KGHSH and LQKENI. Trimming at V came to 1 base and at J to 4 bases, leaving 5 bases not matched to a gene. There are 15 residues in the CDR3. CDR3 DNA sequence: TGTGCCAGCTCACCACAGGAGCAGGGGGCAGAGACCCAGTACTTC. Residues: CASSPQEQGAETQYF.

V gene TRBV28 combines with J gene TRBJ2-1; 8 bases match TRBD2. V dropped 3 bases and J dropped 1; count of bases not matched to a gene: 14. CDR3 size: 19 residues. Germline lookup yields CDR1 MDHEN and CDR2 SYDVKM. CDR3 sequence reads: CASSFRGRSADRSYNEQFF. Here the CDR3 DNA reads TGTGCCAGCAGTTTTCGCGGGAGGTCAGCGGACCGATCCTACAATGAGCAGTTCTTC.

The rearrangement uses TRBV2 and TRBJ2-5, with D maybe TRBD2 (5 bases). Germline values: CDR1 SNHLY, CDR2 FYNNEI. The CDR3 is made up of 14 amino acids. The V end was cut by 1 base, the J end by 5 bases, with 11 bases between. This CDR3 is CASSEGEFGETQYF. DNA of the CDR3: TGTGCCAGCAGTGAAGGGGAGTTCGGCGAGACCCAGTACTTC.

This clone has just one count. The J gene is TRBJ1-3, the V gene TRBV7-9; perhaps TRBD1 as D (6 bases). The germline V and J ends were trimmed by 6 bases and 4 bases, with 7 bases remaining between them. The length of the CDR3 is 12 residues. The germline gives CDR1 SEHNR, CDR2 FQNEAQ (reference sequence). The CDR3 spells CASRTGGNTIYF. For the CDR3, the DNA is TGTGCCAGCAGGACAGGAGGAAACACCATATATTTT.

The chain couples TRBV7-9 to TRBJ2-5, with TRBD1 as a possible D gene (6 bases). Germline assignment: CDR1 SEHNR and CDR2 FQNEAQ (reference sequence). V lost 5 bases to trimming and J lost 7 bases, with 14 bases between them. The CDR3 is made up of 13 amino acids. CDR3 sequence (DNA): TGTGCCAGCAGCCCGGACAGTCAAAGGACCCAGTACTTC. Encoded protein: CASSPDSQRTQYF.

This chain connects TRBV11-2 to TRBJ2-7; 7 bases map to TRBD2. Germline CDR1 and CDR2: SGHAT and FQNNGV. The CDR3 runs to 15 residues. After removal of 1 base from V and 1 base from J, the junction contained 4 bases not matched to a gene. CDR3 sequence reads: CASSLGGEGSYEQYF. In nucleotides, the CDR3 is TGTGCCAGCAGCTTAGGGGGGGAGGGGTCCTACGAGCAGTACTTC.

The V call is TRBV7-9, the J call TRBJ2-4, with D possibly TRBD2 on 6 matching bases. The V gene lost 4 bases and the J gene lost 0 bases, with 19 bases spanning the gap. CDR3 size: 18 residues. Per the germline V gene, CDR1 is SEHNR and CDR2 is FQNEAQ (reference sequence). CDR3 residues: CASSSTERAFLAKNIQYF. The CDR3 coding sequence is TGTGCCAGCAGCTCCACCGAGCGGGCTTTCCTAGCCAAAAACATTCAGTACTTC.

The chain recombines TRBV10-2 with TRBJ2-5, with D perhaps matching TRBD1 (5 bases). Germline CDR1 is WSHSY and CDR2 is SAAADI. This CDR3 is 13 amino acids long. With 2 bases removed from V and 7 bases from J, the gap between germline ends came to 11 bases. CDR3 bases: TGCGCCAGCAGTGAGAATAGGGGTGGGACCCAGTACTTC. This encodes CASSENRGGTQYF.

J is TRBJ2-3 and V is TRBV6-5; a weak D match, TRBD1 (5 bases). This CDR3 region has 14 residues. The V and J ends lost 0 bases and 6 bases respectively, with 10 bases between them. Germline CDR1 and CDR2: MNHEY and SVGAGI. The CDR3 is CASSYSDTSDTQYF. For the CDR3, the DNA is TGTGCCAGCAGTTACTCGGACACTTCTGATACGCAGTATTTT.

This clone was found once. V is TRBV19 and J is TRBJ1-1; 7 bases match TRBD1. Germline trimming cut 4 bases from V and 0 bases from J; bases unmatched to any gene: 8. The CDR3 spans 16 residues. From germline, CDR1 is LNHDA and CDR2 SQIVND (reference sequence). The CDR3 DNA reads TGTGCCAGTAGTAGGGACAGATACCGAGTGAACACTGAAGCTTTCTTT. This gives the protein CASSRDRYRVNTEAFF.

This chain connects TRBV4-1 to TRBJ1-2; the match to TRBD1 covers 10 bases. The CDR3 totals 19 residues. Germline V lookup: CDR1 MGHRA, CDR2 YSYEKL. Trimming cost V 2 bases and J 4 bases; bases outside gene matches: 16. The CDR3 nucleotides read TGCGCCAGCAGCCAATCGCTATTCCAGACAGGGGGCTTCTTCTATGGCTACACCTTC. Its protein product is CASSQSLFQTGGFFYGYTF.